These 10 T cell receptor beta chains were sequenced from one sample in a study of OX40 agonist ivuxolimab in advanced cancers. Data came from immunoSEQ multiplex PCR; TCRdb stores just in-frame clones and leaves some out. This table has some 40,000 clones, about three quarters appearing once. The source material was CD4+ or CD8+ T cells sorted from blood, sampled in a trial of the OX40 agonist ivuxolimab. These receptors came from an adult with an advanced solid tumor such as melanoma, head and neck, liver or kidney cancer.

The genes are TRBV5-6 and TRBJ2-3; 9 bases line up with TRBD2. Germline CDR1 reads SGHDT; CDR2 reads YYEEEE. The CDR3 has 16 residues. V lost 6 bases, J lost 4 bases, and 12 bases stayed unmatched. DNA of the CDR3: TGTGCCAGCACCCAAACGATTAGCGGGGGCGCAGATACGCAGTATTTT. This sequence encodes CASTQTISGGADTQYF.

The CDR3 is CASSLSLPSYNSPLHF. Written as DNA, the CDR3 is TGTGCCAGCAGCTTAAGCTTACCTTCCTATAATTCACCCCTCCACTTT. This rearrangement joins TRBV7-2 to TRBJ1-6; D gene ambiguous. Looked up from germline, CDR1 is SGHTA and CDR2 is FQGNSA. The CDR3 is made up of 16 amino acids. Trimming removed 2 bases from V and 1 base from J, with 9 bases in between.

The CDR3 DNA reads as TGTGCCAGCAGTTTAATCGGCTCTGGGGCCAACGTCCTGACTTTC. Its protein product is CASSLIGSGANVLTF. The chain links TRBV27 to TRBJ2-6; D unresolved. The germline V gene has CDR1 MNHEY and CDR2 SMNVEV (reference sequence). The CDR3 spans 15 residues. Trimming removed 2 bases from V and 0 bases from J, with 5 bases in between.

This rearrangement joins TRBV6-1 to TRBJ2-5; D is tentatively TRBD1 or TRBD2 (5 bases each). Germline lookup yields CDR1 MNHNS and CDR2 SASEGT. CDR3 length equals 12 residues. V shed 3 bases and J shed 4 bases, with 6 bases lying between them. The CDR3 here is CASSDGGETQYF. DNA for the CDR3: TGTGCCAGCAGTGATGGGGGAGAGACCCAGTACTTC.

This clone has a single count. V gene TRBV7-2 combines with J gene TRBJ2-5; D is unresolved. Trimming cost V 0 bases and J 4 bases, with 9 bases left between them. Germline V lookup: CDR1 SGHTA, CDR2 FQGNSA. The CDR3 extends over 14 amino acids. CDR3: CASSLARRVETQYF. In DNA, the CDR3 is TGTGCCAGCAGCTTAGCGCGTCGAGTAGAGACCCAGTACTTC.

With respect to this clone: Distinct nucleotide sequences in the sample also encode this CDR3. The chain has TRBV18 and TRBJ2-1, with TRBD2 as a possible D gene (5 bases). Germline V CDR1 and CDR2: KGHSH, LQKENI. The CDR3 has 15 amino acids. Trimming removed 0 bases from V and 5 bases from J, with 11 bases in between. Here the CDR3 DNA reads TGTGCCAGCTCACCACCGCCGGGATCCCACAATGAGCAGTTCTTC. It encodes CASSPPPGSHNEQFF.

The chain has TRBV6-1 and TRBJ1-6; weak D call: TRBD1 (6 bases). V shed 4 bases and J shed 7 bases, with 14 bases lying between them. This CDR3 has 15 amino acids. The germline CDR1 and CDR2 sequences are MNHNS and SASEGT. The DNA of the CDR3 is TGTGCCAGCAGTGCTCCTGAACAGGGAAATTCACCCCTCCACTTT. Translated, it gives CASSAPEQGNSPLHF.

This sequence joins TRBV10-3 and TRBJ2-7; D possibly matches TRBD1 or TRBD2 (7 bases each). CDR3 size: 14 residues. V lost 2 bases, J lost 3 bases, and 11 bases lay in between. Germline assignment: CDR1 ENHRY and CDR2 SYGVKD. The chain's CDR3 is CAISEDRDYYEQYF. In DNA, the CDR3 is TGTGCCATCAGTGAGGACAGGGACTACTACGAGCAGTACTTC.

CDR3 sequence (DNA): TGTGCCAGCGTCCCTGCCCTGACAGGGGCCCTCTACGAGCAGTACTTC. Protein sequence: CASVPALTGALYEQYF. The chain joins TRBV28 to TRBJ2-5, with 8 bases identical to TRBD1. The J call is uncertain, as TRBJ2-7 better fits the DNA end. Germline loops: CDR1 MDHEN, CDR2 SYDVKM. The CDR3 contains 16 residues.

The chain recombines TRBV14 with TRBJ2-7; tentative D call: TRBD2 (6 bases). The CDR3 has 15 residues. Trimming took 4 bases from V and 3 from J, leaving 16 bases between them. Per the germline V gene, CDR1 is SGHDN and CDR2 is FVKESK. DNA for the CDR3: TGTGCCAGCAGCCCTGGTCGGAGGGGATTCTACGAGCAGTACTTC. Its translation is CASSPGRRGFYEQYF.